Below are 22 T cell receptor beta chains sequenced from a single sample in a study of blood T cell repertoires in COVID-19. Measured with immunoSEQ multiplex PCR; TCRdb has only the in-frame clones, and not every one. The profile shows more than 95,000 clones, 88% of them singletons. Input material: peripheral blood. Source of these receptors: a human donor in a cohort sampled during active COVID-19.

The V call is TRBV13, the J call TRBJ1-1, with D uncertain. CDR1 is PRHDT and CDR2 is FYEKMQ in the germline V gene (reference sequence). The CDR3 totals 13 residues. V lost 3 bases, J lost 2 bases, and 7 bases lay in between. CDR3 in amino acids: CASSFTKNTEAFF. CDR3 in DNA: TGTGCCAGCAGCTTTACAAAAAACACTGAAGCTTTCTTT.

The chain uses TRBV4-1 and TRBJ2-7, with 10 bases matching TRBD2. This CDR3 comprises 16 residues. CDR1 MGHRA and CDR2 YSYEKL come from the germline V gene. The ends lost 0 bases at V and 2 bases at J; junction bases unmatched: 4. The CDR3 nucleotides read TGCGCCAGCAGCCAAGATAGAACTAGCGGGACCTACGAGCAGTACTTC. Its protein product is CASSQDRTSGTYEQYF.

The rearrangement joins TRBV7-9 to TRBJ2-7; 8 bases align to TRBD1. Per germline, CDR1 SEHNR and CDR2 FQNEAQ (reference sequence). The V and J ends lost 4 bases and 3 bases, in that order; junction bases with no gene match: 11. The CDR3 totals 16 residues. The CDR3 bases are TGTGCCAGCAGCTCGAGAAACAGGGGGTTAAACTACGAGCAGTACTTC. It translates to CASSSRNRGLNYEQYF.

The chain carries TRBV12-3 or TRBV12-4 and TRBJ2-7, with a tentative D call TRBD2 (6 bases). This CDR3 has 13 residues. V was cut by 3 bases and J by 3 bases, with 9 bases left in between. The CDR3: CASSLGGSYEQYF. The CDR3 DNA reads TGTGCCAGCAGTTTGGGGGGTAGCTACGAGCAGTACTTC.

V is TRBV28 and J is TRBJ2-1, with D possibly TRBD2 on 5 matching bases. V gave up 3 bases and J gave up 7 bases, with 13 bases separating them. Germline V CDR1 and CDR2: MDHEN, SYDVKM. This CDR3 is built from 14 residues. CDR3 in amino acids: CASSFVSGGNEQFF. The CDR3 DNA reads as TGTGCCAGCAGTTTTGTCTCCGGAGGAAATGAGCAGTTCTTC.

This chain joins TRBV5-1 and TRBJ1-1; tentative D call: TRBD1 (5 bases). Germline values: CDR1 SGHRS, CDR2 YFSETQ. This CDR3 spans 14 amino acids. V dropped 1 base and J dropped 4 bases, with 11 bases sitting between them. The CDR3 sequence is CASSLMGGATEAFF. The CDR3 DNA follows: TGCGCCAGCAGCTTGATGGGAGGGGCCACTGAAGCTTTCTTT. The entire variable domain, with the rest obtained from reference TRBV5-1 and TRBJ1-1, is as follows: KAGVTQTPRYLIKTRGQQVTLSCSPISGHRSVSWYQQTPGQGLQFLFEYFSETQRNKGNFPGRFSGRQFSNSRSEMNVSTLELGDSALYLCASSLMGGATEAFFGQGTRLTVV.

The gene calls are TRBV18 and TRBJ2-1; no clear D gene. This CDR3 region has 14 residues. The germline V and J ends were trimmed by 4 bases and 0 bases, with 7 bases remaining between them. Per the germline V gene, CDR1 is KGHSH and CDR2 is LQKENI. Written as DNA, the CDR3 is TGTGCCAGCTCACGAGTTAGCTCCTACAATGAGCAGTTCTTC. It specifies CASSRVSSYNEQFF.

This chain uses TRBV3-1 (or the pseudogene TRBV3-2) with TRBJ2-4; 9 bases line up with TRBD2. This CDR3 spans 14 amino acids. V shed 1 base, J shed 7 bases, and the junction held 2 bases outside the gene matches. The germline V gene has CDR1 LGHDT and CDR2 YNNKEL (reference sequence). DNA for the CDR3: TGTGCCAGCAGCCAAGGGCTAGCGGGGAACATTCAGTACTTC. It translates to CASSQGLAGNIQYF.

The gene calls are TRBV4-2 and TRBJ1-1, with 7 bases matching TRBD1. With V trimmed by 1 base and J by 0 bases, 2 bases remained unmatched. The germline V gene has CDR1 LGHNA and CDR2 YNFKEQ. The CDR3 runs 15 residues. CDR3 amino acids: CASSQGGQVNTEAFF. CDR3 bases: TGTGCCAGCAGCCAAGGCGGACAGGTGAACACTGAAGCTTTCTTT.

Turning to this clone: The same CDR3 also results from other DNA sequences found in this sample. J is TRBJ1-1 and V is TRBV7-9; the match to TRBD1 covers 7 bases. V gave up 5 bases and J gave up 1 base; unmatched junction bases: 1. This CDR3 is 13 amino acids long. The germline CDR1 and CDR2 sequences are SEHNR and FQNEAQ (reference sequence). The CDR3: CASSRQGNTEAFF. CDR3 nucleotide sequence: TGTGCCAGCAGCCGACAGGGGAACACTGAAGCTTTCTTT.

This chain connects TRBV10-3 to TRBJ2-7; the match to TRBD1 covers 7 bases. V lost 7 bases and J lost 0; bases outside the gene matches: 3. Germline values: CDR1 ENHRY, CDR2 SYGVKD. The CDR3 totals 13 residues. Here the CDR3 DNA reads TGTGCCATCACCGGGGACAGCTCCTACGAGCAGTACTTC. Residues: CAITGDSSYEQYF.

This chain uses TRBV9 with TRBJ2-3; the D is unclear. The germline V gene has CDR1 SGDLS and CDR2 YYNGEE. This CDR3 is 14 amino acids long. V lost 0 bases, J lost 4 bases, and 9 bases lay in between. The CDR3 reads CASSVAGWADTQYF. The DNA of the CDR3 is TGTGCCAGCAGCGTAGCCGGGTGGGCAGATACGCAGTATTTT.

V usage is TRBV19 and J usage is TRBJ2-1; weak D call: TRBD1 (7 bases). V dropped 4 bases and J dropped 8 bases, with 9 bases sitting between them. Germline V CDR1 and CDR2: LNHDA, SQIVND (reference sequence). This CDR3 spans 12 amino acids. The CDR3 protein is CASSTRGDEQFF. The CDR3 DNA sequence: TGTGCCAGTAGTACCAGGGGGGATGAGCAGTTCTTC.

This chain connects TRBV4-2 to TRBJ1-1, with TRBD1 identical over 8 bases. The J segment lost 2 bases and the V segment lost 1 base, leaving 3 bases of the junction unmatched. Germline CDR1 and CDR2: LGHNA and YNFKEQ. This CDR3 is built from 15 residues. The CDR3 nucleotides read TGTGCCAGCAGCCAAGGGGACAGGCCAAACACTGAAGCTTTCTTT. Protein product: CASSQGDRPNTEAFF.

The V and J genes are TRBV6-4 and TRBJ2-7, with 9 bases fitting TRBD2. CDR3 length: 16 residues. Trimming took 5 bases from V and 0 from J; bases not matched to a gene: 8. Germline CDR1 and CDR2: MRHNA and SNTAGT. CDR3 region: CASSSPTSGRSYEQYF. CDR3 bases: TGTGCCAGCAGTTCACCAACTAGCGGGCGCTCCTACGAGCAGTACTTC.

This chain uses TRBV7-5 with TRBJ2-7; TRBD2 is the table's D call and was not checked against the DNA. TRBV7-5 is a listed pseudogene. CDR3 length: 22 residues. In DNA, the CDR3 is TGTGCCAGAAGCGAGGGGACTAGCGGGAATAGTCCTCGTGGCATCCCCGCATACGAGCAGTACTTC. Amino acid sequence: CARSEGTSGNSPRGIPAYEQYF.

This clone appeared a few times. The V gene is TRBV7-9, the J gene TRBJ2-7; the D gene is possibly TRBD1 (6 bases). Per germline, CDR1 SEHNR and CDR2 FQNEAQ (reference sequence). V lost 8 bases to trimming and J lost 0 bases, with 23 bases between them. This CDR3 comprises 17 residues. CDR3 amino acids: CASSFGAGEPHSYEQYF. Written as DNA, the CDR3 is TGTGCCAGCTCCTTTGGGGCAGGGGAGCCTCACTCCTACGAGCAGTACTTC.

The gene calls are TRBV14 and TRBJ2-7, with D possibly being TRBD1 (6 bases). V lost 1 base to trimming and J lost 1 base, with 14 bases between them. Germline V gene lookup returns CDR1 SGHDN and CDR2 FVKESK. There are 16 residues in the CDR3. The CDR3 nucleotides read TGTGCCAGCAGCCAAGTTATGACAGGACCTTCCTACGAGCAGTACTTC. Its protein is CASSQVMTGPSYEQYF.

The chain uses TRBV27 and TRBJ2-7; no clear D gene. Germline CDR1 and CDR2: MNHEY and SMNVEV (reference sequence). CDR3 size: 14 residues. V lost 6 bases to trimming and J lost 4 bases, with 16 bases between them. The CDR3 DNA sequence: TGTGCCAGCAGCCCCGAAGCCCCCCCATACGAGCAGTACTTC. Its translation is CASSPEAPPYEQYF.

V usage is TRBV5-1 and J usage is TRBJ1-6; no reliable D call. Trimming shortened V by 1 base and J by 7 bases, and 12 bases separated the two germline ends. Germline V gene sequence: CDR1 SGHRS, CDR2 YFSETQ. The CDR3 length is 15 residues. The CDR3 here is CASSLRGMENSPLHF. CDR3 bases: TGCGCCAGCAGCTTGAGAGGGATGGAGAATTCACCCCTCCACTTT. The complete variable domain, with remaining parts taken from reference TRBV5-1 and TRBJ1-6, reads KAGVTQTPRYLIKTRGQQVTLSCSPISGHRSVSWYQQTPGQGLQFLFEYFSETQRNKGNFPGRFSGRQFSNSRSEMNVSTLELGDSALYLCASSLRGMENSPLHFGNGTRLTVT.

CDR3 protein: CASSQPSGGAVEGTYNEQFF. The CDR3 nucleotides read TGTGCCAGCAGCCAACCTAGCGGGGGGGCCGTGGAGGGTACCTACAATGAGCAGTTCTTC. The V gene is TRBV14, the J gene TRBJ2-1, with 12 positions matching TRBD2. Germline V gene sequence: CDR1 SGHDN, CDR2 FVKESK. V was clipped by 2 bases and J by 2 bases; unmatched bases: 13. The CDR3 extends over 20 amino acids.

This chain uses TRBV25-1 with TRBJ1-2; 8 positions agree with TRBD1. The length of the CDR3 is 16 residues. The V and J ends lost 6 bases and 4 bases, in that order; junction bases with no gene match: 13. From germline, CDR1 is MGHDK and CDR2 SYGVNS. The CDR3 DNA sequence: TGTGCCAGCAGCGCACCTACCGGACAGGGCGGCTATGGCTACACCTTC. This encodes CASSAPTGQGGYGYTF.